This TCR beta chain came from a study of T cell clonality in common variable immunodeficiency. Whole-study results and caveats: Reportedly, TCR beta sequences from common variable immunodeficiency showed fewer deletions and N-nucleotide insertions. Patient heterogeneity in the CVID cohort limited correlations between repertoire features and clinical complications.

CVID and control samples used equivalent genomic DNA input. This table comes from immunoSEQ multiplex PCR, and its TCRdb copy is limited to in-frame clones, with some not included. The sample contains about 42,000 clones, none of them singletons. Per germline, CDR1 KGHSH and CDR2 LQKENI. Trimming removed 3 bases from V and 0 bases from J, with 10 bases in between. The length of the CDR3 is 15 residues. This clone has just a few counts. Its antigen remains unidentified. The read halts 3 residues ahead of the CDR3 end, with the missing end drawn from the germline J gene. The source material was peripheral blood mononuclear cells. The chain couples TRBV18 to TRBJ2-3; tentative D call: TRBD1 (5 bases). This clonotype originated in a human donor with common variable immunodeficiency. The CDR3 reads CASSPTSGSTDTQYF. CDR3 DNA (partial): TGTGCCAGCTCACCGACATCAGGGAGCACAGATACG.